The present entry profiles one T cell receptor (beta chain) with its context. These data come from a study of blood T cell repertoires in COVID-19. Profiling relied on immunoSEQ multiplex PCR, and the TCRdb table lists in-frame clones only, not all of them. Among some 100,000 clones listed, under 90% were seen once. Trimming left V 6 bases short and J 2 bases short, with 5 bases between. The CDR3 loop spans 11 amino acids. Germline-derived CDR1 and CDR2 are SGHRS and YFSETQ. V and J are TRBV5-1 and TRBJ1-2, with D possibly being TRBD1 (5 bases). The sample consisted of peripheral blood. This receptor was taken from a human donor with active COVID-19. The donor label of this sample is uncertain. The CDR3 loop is CASKGNYGYTF. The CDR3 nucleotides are TGCGCCAGCAAGGGGAACTATGGCTACACCTTC.